This TCR beta chain was captured in a study of metastatic and nonmetastatic thyroid tumors (dated by TCRdb to 2019 to 2021). For context, the study as a whole: Repertoires were compared across peripheral blood and tumor or nodule tissue samples from malignant and benign thyroid patients.

Before undergoing thyroid surgery, none of the patients had been given any kind of treatment. Patient clinical samples collected from 2012 to 2018 were retrospectively analysed using T-cell receptor beta sequencing. Overall study outcomes, separate from this receptor: TCR beta diversity was reported as significantly higher in malignant tumors than in benign nodules, in both blood and tumor samples.

This clone appeared a few times. What antigen it recognizes has not been identified. No qualities accompany the bases; no much larger clone lies one base away. The library was built by means of PCR. The sequencer listed for this sample is Illumina HiSeq 4000. High-throughput sequencing was used to profile the CDR3 region of the TCR beta-chain in every patient. As for the authors' bioinformatics: CDR3 differences across clinicopathological groups were used to build a classifier for discriminating distant-metastatic papillary thyroid cancer patients. To measure repertoire diversity the researchers used the Shannon index, while the Morisita-Horn index served to gauge how similar the tumor and blood repertoires were. The public reads were reanalyzed by TCRdb: fastp trimming at Q25, MiXCR alignment, in-frame beta chains only. TCRdb, not the authors, supplied the V and J calls. For this sample the table gives about 15,000 clones, of which 25% to 30% were detected only once. Of the sample, roughly 16% falls within the top ten clones.

The receptor was isolated from a female donor with papillary thyroid cancer or a benign thyroid nodule (not recorded which). Some clones in this sample may be carry-over from other donors' samples. Input material: tumor tissue.

In nucleotide form, the sequence is TGCGCCAGCAGCCAAGGGGTAGCTGCCTACGAGCAGTACTTC. Its protein product is CASSQGVAAYEQYF. The rearranged segments are TRBV4-1 and TRBJ2-7; the D segment cannot be called with confidence. From the cysteine through the phenylalanine, the CDR3 covers 14 amino acids. Only CDR3 DNA is held: 42 bases, read in frame from base 1. V loses 1 base, J loses 2 bases, and the germline ends lie 9 bases apart. From a lookup of the germline V gene, CDR1 and CDR2 are MGHRA and YSYEKL.